The 24 T cell receptor beta chains presented below share a single source sample, sequenced in a study of control samples from healthy donors and cancer patients. The assay was immunoSEQ multiplex PCR, and TCRdb's table has in-frame clones only and misses some. In the table there are approximately 20,000 clones, around 84% of which are singletons. What was sequenced was PBMCs. The receptors shown here come from a woman in her 70s with lung cancer.

The rearrangement uses TRBV28 and TRBJ1-5; no reliable D call. V shed 7 bases and J shed 4 bases, with 14 bases lying between them. Germline lookup yields CDR1 MDHEN and CDR2 SYDVKM. The CDR3 loop spans 14 amino acids. CDR3 in DNA: TGTGCCAGCAATGAGGATACGGGGAATCAGCCCCAGCATTTT. Translating gives CASNEDTGNQPQHF.

This clone has a single count. The chain links TRBV28 to TRBJ1-1; D unclear. The CDR3 totals 11 residues. V was pared by 8 bases and J by 1 base, with 5 bases between. Per germline, CDR1 MDHEN and CDR2 SYDVKM. In DNA, the CDR3 is TGTGCCAGCGGCGGGAACACTGAAGCTTTCTTT. It translates to CASGGNTEAFF.

The V call is TRBV19, the J call TRBJ2-6, with 9 bases lining up with TRBD1. The CDR3 is 15 residues long. The ends lost 6 bases at V and 2 bases at J; junction bases unmatched: 2. The germline V gene has CDR1 LNHDA and CDR2 SQIVND (reference sequence). The CDR3 is CASRRTGAGANVLTF. CDR3 DNA: TGTGCCAGTAGACGGACAGGGGCTGGGGCCAACGTCCTGACTTTC.

DNA for the CDR3: TGTGCCAGCAGCTTACAGCAGGGGGGTGTCCAAGAGACCCAGTACTTC. This encodes CASSLQQGGVQETQYF. This chain links TRBV7-9 with TRBJ2-5; a possible D gene is TRBD1 (7 bases). The V end lost 2 bases, the J end lost 1 base, and 14 bases lay between the germline ends. Germline lookup yields CDR1 SEHNR and CDR2 FQNEAQ (reference sequence). This CDR3 is 16 amino acids long.

V and J are TRBV19 and TRBJ2-3; 9 bases line up with TRBD1. Germline trimming cut 3 bases from V and 0 bases from J; bases unmatched to any gene: 4. The CDR3 spans 16 residues. Germline V gene sequence: CDR1 LNHDA, CDR2 SQIVND (reference sequence). CDR3 loop: CASSIFGTGSTDTQYF. The CDR3 nucleotides are TGTGCCAGTAGTATTTTTGGGACAGGGAGCACAGATACGCAGTATTTT.

This clone was seen more than once but under ten times. The chain carries TRBV7-8 and TRBJ2-3; possible D gene TRBD1, 6 bases. The CDR3 spans 16 residues. Germline CDR1 is SGHVS and CDR2 is FQNEAQ. Trimming removed 8 bases from V and 0 bases from J, with 18 bases in between. The CDR3 spells CASGRYYRDSTDTQYF. DNA of the CDR3: TGTGCCAGCGGGCGTTACTACAGGGATAGCACAGATACGCAGTATTTT.

The chain is built from TRBV7-6 and TRBJ2-7; 14 nucleotides match TRBD2. Germline V lookup: CDR1 SGHVS, CDR2 FNYEAQ. The CDR3 has 16 amino acids. Germline trimming cut 0 bases from V and 9 bases from J; bases unmatched to any gene: 7. As DNA, the CDR3 is TGTGCCAGCAGCTTAGCGGGGACTAGCGGGAGTCCCTGGCAGTACTTC. Protein sequence: CASSLAGTSGSPWQYF. The full variable domain, with the rest looked up from reference TRBV7-6 and TRBJ2-7, is GAGVSQSPRYKVTKRGQDVALRCDPISGHVSLYWYRQALGQGPEFLTYFNYEAQQDKSGLPNDRFSAERPEGSISTLTIQRTEQRDSAMYRCASSLAGTSGSPWQYFGPGTRLTVT.

The chain employs TRBV19 and TRBJ2-1; TRBD2 aligns across 8 bases. Germline V gene data show CDR1 as LNHDA and CDR2 as SQIVND (reference sequence). Germline trimming cut 4 bases from V and 10 bases from J; bases unmatched to any gene: 3. The CDR3 contains 12 residues. CDR3 coding DNA: TGTGCCAGTAGTACGAGACTAGCGGAGCAGTTCTTC. Amino acid sequence: CASSTRLAEQFF.

The J gene is TRBJ2-5, the V gene TRBV19, with D possibly being TRBD1 (5 bases). Germline V gene sequence: CDR1 LNHDA, CDR2 SQIVND (reference sequence). V lost 6 bases and J lost 2, with 10 bases in between. The CDR3 is made up of 13 amino acids. The CDR3 loop is CASRRQQQETQYF. In DNA form, the CDR3 reads TGTGCCAGTAGACGACAGCAACAAGAGACCCAGTACTTC.

The rearrangement links TRBV18 to TRBJ2-1, with 7 bases identical to TRBD2. From germline, CDR1 is KGHSH and CDR2 LQKENI. Trimming removed 2 bases from V and 5 bases from J; junction bases left unmatched: 3. The length of the CDR3 is 14 residues. CDR3 sequence: CASSPGLADNEQFF. The CDR3 DNA sequence: TGTGCCAGCTCACCAGGGCTAGCGGACAATGAGCAGTTCTTC.

The rearrangement links TRBV27 to TRBJ1-6, with a tentative D call TRBD1 (6 bases). CDR1 and CDR2 (germline): MNHEY, SMNVEV (reference sequence). This CDR3 has 14 amino acids. V was pared by 1 base and J by 7 bases, with 8 bases between. Written as DNA, the CDR3 is TGTGCCAGCAGTTTATGGACAGAGAATTCACCCCTCCACTTT. It codes for CASSLWTENSPLHF.

The CDR3 DNA reads TGTGCCACCAGCAGCACCCTTAATATGAACACTGAAGCTTTCTTT. This gives the protein CATSSTLNMNTEAFF. The chain has TRBV15 and TRBJ1-1; no clear D gene. The V and J ends lost 3 bases and 0 bases respectively, with 11 bases between them. Germline CDR1 is LNHNV and CDR2 is YYDKDF (reference sequence). The CDR3 has 15 residues.

The chain combines TRBV6-6 with TRBJ2-1; 11 bases are a match to TRBD2. In germline, CDR1 is MNHNY, CDR2 SVGAGI (reference sequence). The length of the CDR3 is 16 residues. The trim removed 6 bases at V and 3 bases at J, leaving 7 bases unmatched. CDR3 residues: CASRTQTSGNYNEQFF. The CDR3 region has the DNA TGTGCCAGCAGGACCCAGACTAGCGGGAACTACAATGAGCAGTTCTTC.

V is TRBV12-3 or TRBV12-4 and J is TRBJ2-5, with D perhaps TRBD1 or TRBD2 (5 bases each). V was cut by 6 bases and J by 7 bases, with 15 bases left in between. The CDR3 totals 13 residues. The CDR3 protein is CASSPGTDGTQYF. The CDR3, as DNA: TGTGCCAGCAGCCCCGGGACCGATGGGACCCAGTACTTC.

The gene calls are TRBV7-6 and TRBJ2-3, with TRBD2 matching 9 bases. V lost 1 base to trimming and J lost 4 bases; unmatched junction nucleotides: 9. The CDR3 has 17 residues. Germline V gene lookup returns CDR1 SGHVS and CDR2 FNYEAQ. CDR3 loop: CASSLVRASGMSDTQYF. The CDR3 DNA reads TGTGCCAGCAGCTTAGTAAGGGCTAGCGGGATGTCAGATACGCAGTATTTT.

The rearrangement uses TRBV18 and TRBJ1-4; D is unclear. The ends were cut back, 5 bases at V and 7 bases at J, with 17 bases in the middle. CDR1 is KGHSH, CDR2 LQKENI, per germline. CDR3 length: 15 residues. CDR3 DNA sequence: TGTGCCAGCTCATACAACCAAAGACCCGGTGAAAAACTGTTTTTT. Translating it yields CASSYNQRPGEKLFF. The full variable domain, in which reference TRBV18 and TRBJ1-4 provide the parts outside the CDR3, is NAGVMQNPRHLVRRRGQEARLRCSPMKGHSHVYWYRQLPEEGLKFMVYLQKENIIDESGMPKERFSAEFPKEGPSILRIQQVVRGDSAAYFCASSYNQRPGEKLFFGSGTQLSVL.

The V and J genes are TRBV6-1 and TRBJ1-5; D gene ambiguous. Trimming left V 1 base short and J 2 bases short, with 9 bases between. Germline CDR1 reads MNHNS; CDR2 reads SASEGT. The CDR3 runs to 15 residues. The CDR3 nucleotides read TGTGCCAGCAGTGAAGGGACGAGGGGCAATCAGCCCCAGCATTTT. Encoded protein: CASSEGTRGNQPQHF.

The chain is built from TRBV6-5 and TRBJ2-1; the match to TRBD2 covers 13 bases. V lost 4 bases and J lost 6; bases outside the gene matches: 3. The CDR3 has 15 residues. In germline, CDR1 is MNHEY, CDR2 SVGAGI. DNA of the CDR3: TGTGCCAGCAGTTTAAGACTAGCGGGAGGCAATGAGCAGTTCTTC. Translating gives CASSLRLAGGNEQFF.

The chain is built from TRBV11-2 and TRBJ2-6; D may be TRBD1 (6 bases). The CDR3 is 15 amino acids. Trimming took 4 bases from V and 0 from J, leaving 7 bases between them. Germline values: CDR1 SGHAT, CDR2 FQNNGV. The CDR3 DNA reads as TGTGCCAGCAGCTCCAGGGGCTCTGGGGCCAACGTCCTGACTTTC. Protein product: CASSSRGSGANVLTF.

The chain has TRBV7-8 and TRBJ2-1, with D possibly matching TRBD2 (6 bases). This CDR3 comprises 13 residues. CDR1 is SGHVS and CDR2 is FQNEAQ in the germline V gene. V lost 0 bases and J 16 bases, leaving 16 bases between the germline ends. CDR3 in amino acids: CASSLARGTGGFF. The CDR3 DNA is TGTGCCAGCAGCTTAGCGCGAGGGACTGGGGGATTCTTC.

V gene TRBV3-1 (or the pseudogene TRBV3-2) combines with J gene TRBJ2-7, with D perhaps matching TRBD1 or TRBD2 (5 bases each). V lost 4 bases to trimming and J lost 1 base, with 17 bases between them. The CDR3 runs to 16 residues. CDR1 LGHDT and CDR2 YNNKEL come from the germline V gene (reference sequence). The CDR3 region is CASSPTGTDASYEQYF. The CDR3 DNA sequence: TGTGCCAGCAGCCCAACCGGGACGGACGCTTCCTACGAGCAGTACTTC.

J is TRBJ1-4 and V is TRBV5-5; TRBD1 agrees at 9 bases. Germline loops: CDR1 SGHKS, CDR2 YYEKEE (reference sequence). V dropped 4 bases and J dropped 8; count of bases not matched to a gene: 9. There are 15 residues in the CDR3. CDR3 loop: CASSRSQGAEEKLFF. The CDR3 bases are TGTGCCAGCAGCCGATCACAGGGGGCGGAGGAAAAACTGTTTTTT.

The chain recombines TRBV20-1 with TRBJ2-7; D may be TRBD2 (5 bases). The CDR3 spans 12 residues. V dropped 3 bases and J dropped 3 bases, with 9 bases sitting between them. CDR1 is DFQATT and CDR2 is SNEGSKA in the germline V gene (reference sequence). Written as DNA, the CDR3 is TGCAGTGCTAGTCCGGGAAACTACGAGCAGTACTTC. Amino acids: CSASPGNYEQYF.

The rearrangement joins TRBV14 to TRBJ2-2; D might be TRBD1 or TRBD2, each matching 6 bases. Germline CDR1 SGHDN, CDR2 FVKESK. V was cut by 3 bases and J by 0 bases, with 32 bases left in between. The CDR3 contains 23 residues. The CDR3 loop reads CASSQRLTPAWAGDFTNTGELFF. The CDR3 bases are TGTGCCAGCAGCCAGCGACTCACACCTGCCTGGGCAGGGGACTTTACGAACACCGGGGAGCTGTTTTTT.